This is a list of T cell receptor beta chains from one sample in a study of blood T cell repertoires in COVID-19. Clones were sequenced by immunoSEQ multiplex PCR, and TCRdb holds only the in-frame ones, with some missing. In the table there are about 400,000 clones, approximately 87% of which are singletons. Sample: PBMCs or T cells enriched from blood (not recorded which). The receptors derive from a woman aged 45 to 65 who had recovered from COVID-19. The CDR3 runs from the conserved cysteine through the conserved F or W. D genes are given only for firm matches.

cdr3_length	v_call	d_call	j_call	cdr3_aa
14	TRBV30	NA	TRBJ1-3	CAWSSPLGGNTIYF
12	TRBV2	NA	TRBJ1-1	CASRPTDGEAFF
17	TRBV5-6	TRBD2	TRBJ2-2	CASSLGRGGLNTGELFF
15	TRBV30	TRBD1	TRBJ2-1	CAWSEAGTGGSVQFF
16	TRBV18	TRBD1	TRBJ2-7	CASSSVGTGSSYEQYF
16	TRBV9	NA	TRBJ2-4	CASSPLSGLGGNIQYF
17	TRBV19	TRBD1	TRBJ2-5	CASSSRTGASAQETQYF
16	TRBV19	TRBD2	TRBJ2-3	CASSIGGGGTRDTQYF
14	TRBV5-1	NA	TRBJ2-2	CASSEQGNTGELFF
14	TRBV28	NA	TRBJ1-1	CASSFGGGYTEAFF
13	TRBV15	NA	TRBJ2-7	CATSAPGSYEQYF
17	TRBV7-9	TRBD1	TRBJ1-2	CASGTGAGLPGGYGYTF
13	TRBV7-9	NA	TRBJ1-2	CASETLGDYGYTF
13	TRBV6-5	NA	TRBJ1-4	CASSRGRDEKLFF
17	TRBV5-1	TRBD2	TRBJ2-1	CASSPGASGGEYNEQFF
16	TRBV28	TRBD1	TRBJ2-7	CASSSQAGQGAYEQYF
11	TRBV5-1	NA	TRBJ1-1	CASSQGIEAFF
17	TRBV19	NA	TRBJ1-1	CASSTSGGATMNTEAFF
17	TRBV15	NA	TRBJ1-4	CATSSTTHRAYNEKLFF
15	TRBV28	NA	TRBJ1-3	CASSLRRLSGNTIYF
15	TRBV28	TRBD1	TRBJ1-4	CASSFRGQGLEKLFF
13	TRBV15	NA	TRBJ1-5	CATSNAGNQPQHF
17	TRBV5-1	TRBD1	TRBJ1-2	CASSFTPRDRGNYGYTF